One T cell receptor (beta chain) is described in this entry. Its matching antigen is unknown. The CDR3 loop spans 15 amino acids. Trimming stripped 0 bases from V and 5 bases from J, with 14 bases between. Germline assignment: CDR1 SGHRS and CDR2 YFSETQ. The data stem from a study of cytomegalovirus exposure and HLA in healthy donors. The study's findings and limits: A later analysis found first-cohort TCR clusters tended to co-occur in the 90 to 150 validation repertoires. A list of 150 or so TCR beta chains associated with cytomegalovirus was given.

TCRdb's table, derived via immunoSEQ multiplex PCR, lists solely in-frame clones and lacks some. Of 200,000 to 250,000 clones listed, more than 75% are singletons. The TCR sequence derives from a woman aged 18-29 years in good health and CMV-seropositive. The specimen was PBMCs. This chain links TRBV5-1 with TRBJ2-5; maybe TRBD1 (5 bases). The DNA of the CDR3 is TGCGCCAGCAGCTTGGGGATGGGGCTGGAGGAGACCCAGTACTTC. This sequence encodes CASSLGMGLEETQYF.